The present T cell receptor beta chain was sequenced within a study of cytomegalovirus exposure and HLA in healthy donors. General study results and limits: A few CMV-associated chains were confirmed in vitro to be specific for CMV antigens.

Germline CDR1 and CDR2: SNHLY and FYNNEI. The CDR3 is 15 residues long. Trimming at V came to 7 bases and at J to 4 bases, leaving 6 bases not matched to a gene. Method: immunoSEQ multiplex PCR; TCRdb's copy keeps in-frame clones and lacks some. This sample has about 98,000 clones; around 88% occur once, and the top ten carry roughly 3.7%. This clone was detected a few times. Its antigen is not known. The receptor comes from a woman aged 25 to 39 in good health and CMV-seronegative. Sequencing was carried out using PBMCs. The V call is TRBV2, the J call TRBJ2-3, with 12 bases identical to TRBD2. This CDR3 reads CASTRLAGVPDTQYF. The CDR3 bases are TGTGCCAGCACACGACTAGCGGGAGTACCAGATACGCAGTATTTT.